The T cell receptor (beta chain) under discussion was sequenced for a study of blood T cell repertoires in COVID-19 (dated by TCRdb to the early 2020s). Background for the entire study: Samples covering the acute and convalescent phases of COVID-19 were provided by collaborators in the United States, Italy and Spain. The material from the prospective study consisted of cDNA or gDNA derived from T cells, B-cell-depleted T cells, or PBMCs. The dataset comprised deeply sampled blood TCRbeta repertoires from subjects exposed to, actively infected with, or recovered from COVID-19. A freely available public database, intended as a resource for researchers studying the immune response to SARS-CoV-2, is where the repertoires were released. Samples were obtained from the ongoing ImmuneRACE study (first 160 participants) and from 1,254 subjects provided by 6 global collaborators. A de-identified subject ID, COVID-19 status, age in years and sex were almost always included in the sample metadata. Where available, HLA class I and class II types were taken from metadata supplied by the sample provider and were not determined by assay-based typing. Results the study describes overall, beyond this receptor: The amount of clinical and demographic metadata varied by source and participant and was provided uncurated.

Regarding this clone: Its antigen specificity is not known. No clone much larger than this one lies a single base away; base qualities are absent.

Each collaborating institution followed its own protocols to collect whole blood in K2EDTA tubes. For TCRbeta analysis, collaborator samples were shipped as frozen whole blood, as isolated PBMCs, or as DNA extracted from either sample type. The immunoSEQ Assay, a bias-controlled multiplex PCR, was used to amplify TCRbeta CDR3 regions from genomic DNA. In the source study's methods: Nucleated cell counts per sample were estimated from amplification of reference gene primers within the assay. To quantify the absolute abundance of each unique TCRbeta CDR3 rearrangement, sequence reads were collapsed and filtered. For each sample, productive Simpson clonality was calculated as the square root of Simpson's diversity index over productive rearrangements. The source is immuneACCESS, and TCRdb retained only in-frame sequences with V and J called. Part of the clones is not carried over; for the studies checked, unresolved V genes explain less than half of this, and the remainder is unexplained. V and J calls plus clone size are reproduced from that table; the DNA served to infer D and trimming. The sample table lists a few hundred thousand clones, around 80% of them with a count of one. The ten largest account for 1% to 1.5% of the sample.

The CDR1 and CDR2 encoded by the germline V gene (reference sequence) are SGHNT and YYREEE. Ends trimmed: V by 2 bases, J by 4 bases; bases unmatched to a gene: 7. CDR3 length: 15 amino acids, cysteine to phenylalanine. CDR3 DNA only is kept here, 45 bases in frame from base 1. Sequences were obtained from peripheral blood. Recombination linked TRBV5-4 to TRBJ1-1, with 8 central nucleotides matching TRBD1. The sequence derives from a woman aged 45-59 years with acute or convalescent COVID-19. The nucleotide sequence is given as TGTGCCAGCAGCTTCGGCTGGACAGGGAGCACTGAAGCTTTCTTT. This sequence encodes CASSFGWTGSTEAFF.